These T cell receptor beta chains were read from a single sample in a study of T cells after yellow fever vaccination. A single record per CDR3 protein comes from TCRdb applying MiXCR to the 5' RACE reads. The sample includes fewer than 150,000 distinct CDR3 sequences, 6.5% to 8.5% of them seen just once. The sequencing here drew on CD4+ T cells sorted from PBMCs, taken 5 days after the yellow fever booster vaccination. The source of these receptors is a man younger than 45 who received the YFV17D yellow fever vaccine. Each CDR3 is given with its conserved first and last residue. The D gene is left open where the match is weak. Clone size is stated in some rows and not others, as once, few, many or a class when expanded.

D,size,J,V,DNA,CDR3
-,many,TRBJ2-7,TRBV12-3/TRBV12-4,TGTGCCAGCAGTTTCTTTTCTGGGGATAGCGAGCAGTACTTC,CASSFFSGDSEQYF
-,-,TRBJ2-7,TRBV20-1,TGCAGTGCCAAAGCCGGGACCACAAGCTCCTACGAGCAGTACTTC,CSAKAGTTSSYEQYF
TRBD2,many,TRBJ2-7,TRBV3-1,TGTGCCAGCAGCCCTGGACTAGCGGGAGCAGGGTACGAGCAGTACTTC,CASSPGLAGAGYEQYF
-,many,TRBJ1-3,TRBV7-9,TGTGCCAGCAACAGTTTCGACAGAACTGGAAACACCATATATTTT,CASNSFDRTGNTIYF
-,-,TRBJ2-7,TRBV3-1,TGTGCCAGCAGCCAAGATCGGGTGCGAGGGGGGGAGCAGTACTTC,CASSQDRVRGGEQYF
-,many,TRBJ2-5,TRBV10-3,TGTGCCTCACGGGACATTCAAGAGACCCAGTACTTC,CASRDIQETQYF
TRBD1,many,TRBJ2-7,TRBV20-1,TGCAGTGCTAGAGCCCCACCCGCCGGGACAGGGCTCAACGAGCAGTACTTC,CSARAPPAGTGLNEQYF
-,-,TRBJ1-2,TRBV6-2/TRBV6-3,TGTGCCAGCAGTTACTCACGGTATGGCTACACCTTC,CASSYSRYGYTF
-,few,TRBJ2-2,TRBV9,TGTGCCAGCAGCGATCCAGGGATTACCGGGGAGCTGTTTTTT,CASSDPGITGELFF
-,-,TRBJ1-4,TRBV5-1,TGCGCCAGCAGCTTGGGAAACGGGAATGAAAAACTGTTTTTT,CASSLGNGNEKLFF
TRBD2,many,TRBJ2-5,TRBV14,TGTGCCAGCAGCCAACTAGCGGGAGGAAAAGAGACCCAGTACTTC,CASSQLAGGKETQYF
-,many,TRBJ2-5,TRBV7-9,TGTGCCAGCAGCAATGCGGGGGAGACCCAGTACTTC,CASSNAGETQYF
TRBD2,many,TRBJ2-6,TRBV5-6,TGTGCCAGCAGCTTGATAGCGGGGACGACTTGGAGGGCCAACGTCCTGACTTTC,CASSLIAGTTWRANVLTF
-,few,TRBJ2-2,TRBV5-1,TGCGCCAGCAGCTTAAACACGGCCACCGGGGAGCTGTTTTTT,CASSLNTATGELFF
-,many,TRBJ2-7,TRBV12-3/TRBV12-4,TGTGCCAGCAGCCCCGGCGTGGGCCGGTACGAGCAGTACTTC,CASSPGVGRYEQYF
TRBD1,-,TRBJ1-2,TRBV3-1,TGTGCCAGCTCCCATACCCGGACAGGGGGAAGGTTGAACTATGGCTACACCTTC,CASSHTRTGGRLNYGYTF
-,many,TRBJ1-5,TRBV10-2,TGCGCCAGCAGTGAGTCGGGGGTAGGACAGCCCCAGCATTTT,CASSESGVGQPQHF
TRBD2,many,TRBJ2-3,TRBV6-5,TGTGCCAGCAGCTTAACTAGCGGAACCCGCACAGATACGCAGTATTTT,CASSLTSGTRTDTQYF
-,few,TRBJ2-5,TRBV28,TGTGCCAGCATGGCGGAATACCAAGAGACCCAGTACTTC,CASMAEYQETQYF
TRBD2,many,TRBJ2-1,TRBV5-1,TGCGCCAGCAGCCGGGAACTAGCGGGAGGGCTGAGCTCCTACAATGAGCAGTTCTTC,CASSRELAGGLSSYNEQFF
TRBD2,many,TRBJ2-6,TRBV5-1,TGCGCCAGCAAGGCTAGCGGGGCCACCTCTGGGGCCAACGTCCTGACTTTC,CASKASGATSGANVLTF
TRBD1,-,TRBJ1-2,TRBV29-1,TGCAGCGTGTTGGGACAGACTAACTATGGCTACACCTTC,CSVLGQTNYGYTF
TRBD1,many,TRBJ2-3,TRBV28,TGTGCCAGCAGAACCGACAGGGTTGTAGCAGATACGCAGTATTTT,CASRTDRVVADTQYF
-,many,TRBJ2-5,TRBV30,TGTGCCTGGAGTCTGACCCAAGAGACCCAGTACTTC,CAWSLTQETQYF
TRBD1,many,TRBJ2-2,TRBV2,TGTGCCAGCAGCTCCCAGGGGGTAATGAACACCGGGGAGCTGTTTTTT,CASSSQGVMNTGELFF
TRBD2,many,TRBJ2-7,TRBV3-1,TGTGCCAGCAGCCTGCCGGGAGGGGAGCAGTACTTC,CASSLPGGEQYF
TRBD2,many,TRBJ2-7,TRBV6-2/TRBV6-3,TGTGCCAGCAGTCTCCTTCTTGGTAGCGGGAAACTCGAGCAGTACTTC,CASSLLLGSGKLEQYF
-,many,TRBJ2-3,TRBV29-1,TGCAGCGTTGAGGCCCCGGGCCACATTCCCGGCACAGATACGCAGTATTTT,CSVEAPGHIPGTDTQYF
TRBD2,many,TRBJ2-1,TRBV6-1,TGTGCCAGCAGGACCGGACTAGCGGGAGGGAATGAGCAGTTCTTC,CASRTGLAGGNEQFF
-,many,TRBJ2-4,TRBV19,TGTGCCAGTAGTATTGGCTCGGGAAGGATAAACATTCAGTACTTC,CASSIGSGRINIQYF
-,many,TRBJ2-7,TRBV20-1,TGCAGTGCTAGAGCGGCAGACCGCTACGAGCAGTACTTC,CSARAADRYEQYF
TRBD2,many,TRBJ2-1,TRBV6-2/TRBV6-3,TGTGCCAGCAGTTCCCTCGGACTAGCGACCAATGAGCAGTTCTTC,CASSSLGLATNEQFF
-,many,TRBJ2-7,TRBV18,TGTGCCAGCTCATCACCGAATGAGGTCCTCTTC,CASSSPNEVLF
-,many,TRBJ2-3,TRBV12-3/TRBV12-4,TGTGCCAGCAGTACCGGGGGCACAGATACGCAGTATTTT,CASSTGGTDTQYF
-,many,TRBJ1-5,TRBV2,TGTGCCAGCAGTGACGGGCAGAGCTTCCGTAATCAGCCCCAGCATTTT,CASSDGQSFRNQPQHF
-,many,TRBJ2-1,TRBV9,TGTGCCAGCAGCCCAGAGGACGTTTTTGCGGATCTCTACAATGAGCAGTTCTTC,CASSPEDVFADLYNEQFF
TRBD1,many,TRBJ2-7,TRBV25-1,TGTGCCAGCAGTGGGACTACAGGGGGGAAAATCCACGAGCAGTACTTC,CASSGTTGGKIHEQYF
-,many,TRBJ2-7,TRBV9,TGTGCCAGCAGCGTAGGTGGGACTGGCTCCTACGAGCAGTACTTC,CASSVGGTGSYEQYF
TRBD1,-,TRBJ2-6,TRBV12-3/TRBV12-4,TGTGCCAGCAGTTTAACGGGACAGGGATCCACTGGGGCCAACGTCCTGACTTTC,CASSLTGQGSTGANVLTF
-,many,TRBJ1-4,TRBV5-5,TGTGCCAGCAGCTTGGAGATAGGGGGTATGGAAAAACTGTTTTTT,CASSLEIGGMEKLFF
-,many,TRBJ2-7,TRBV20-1,TGCAGTGCACAGATAACCTACGAGCAGTACTTC,CSAQITYEQYF
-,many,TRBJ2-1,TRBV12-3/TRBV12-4,TGTGCCAGCAGTCCAATGACCCCTCGGGATGAGCAGTTCTTC,CASSPMTPRDEQFF
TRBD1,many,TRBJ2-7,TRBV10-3,TGTGCCATCAGTTCGCCCGGGACAGGGCTCAGCGAGCAGTACTTC,CAISSPGTGLSEQYF
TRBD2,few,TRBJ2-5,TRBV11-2,TGTGCCAGCAGCTCCAACAGGGACGCGGTAGCGGGAGGGCCGCGGGAGACCCAGTACTTC,CASSSNRDAVAGGPRETQYF
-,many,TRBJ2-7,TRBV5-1,TGCGCCAGCAGCTTACAGGAGCTAAGGGCCGAGCAGTACTTC,CASSLQELRAEQYF